Given below is one T cell receptor beta chain in context. Some clones are missing from TCRdb's copy, which holds only in-frame ones; the method was immunoSEQ multiplex PCR. The repertoire holds 150,000 to 250,000 clones, roughly nine tenths seen once, with approximately 2.4% in the top ten. Recruitment covered roughly 22 US areas and drew participants whose ages spanned roughly 18 to 95 years. Clinical history as reported by participants underpinned cohort assignment. The source of the sample is a study of blood T cell repertoires in COVID-19. Study at large: Nucleic acid was either cDNA or gDNA, and it came from T cells, B-cell-depleted T cells, or PBMCs.

In germline, CDR1 is LNHDA, CDR2 SQIVND (reference sequence). V was trimmed by 3 bases and J by 8 bases, leaving 16 bases between them. This CDR3 is 14 amino acids long. Material: PBMCs or T cells enriched from blood (not recorded which). The sequence derives from a woman in her twenties or thirties who had recovered from COVID-19. This sequence joins TRBV19 and TRBJ1-2; weak D call: TRBD1 (5 bases). The CDR3 DNA reads TGTGCCAGTAGTATGCTTGGAGGGGAAGGAGGCTACACCTTC. This encodes CASSMLGGEGGYTF.